Listed here are 3 T cell receptor beta chains from one sample, sequenced in a study of T cell responses to AZD1222 COVID-19 vaccine. Data came from immunoSEQ multiplex PCR; TCRdb stores just in-frame clones and leaves some out. The sample contains 90,000 to 150,000 clones, 70% to 90% of which appear only once. Sequenced here: peripheral blood, sampled on day 0 of AZD1222 vaccination. The source of these receptors is an adult in good health.

The chain recombines TRBV19 with TRBJ1-1; 10 bases agree with TRBD1. CDR3 length: 15 residues. V shed 5 bases, J shed 6 bases, and the junction held 9 bases outside the gene matches. Germline CDR1 reads LNHDA; CDR2 reads SQIVND (reference sequence). CDR3 protein: CASSASGTGVPEAFF. DNA for the CDR3: TGTGCCAGTAGTGCCTCCGGGACAGGGGTTCCTGAAGCTTTCTTT. Supplemented by reference TRBV19 and TRBJ1-1, the full variable domain reads DGGITQSPKYLFRKEGQNVTLSCEQNLNHDAMYWYRQDPGQGLRLIYYSQIVNDFQKGDIAEGYSVSREKKESFPLTVTSAQKNPTAFYLCASSASGTGVPEAFFGQGTRLTVV.

CDR3 DNA sequence: TGTGCCAGCAGCCAAACAGGGAAAGGCAATCAGCCCCAGCATTTT. This translates into CASSQTGKGNQPQHF. This rearrangement joins TRBV16 to TRBJ1-5; a weak D match, TRBD1 (6 bases). Germline V gives CDR1 KGHSY, CDR2 FQNENV. The CDR3 covers 15 residues. The V end was cut by 2 bases, the J end by 2 bases, with 10 bases between. The full variable domain, with the rest looked up from reference TRBV16 and TRBJ1-5, is GEEVAQTPKHLVRGEGQKAKLYCAPIKGHSYVFWYQQVLKNEFKFLISFQNENVFDETGMPKERFSAKCLPNSPCSLEIQATKLEDSAVYFCASSQTGKGNQPQHFGDGTRLSIL.

This chain uses TRBV7-2 with TRBJ1-2, with D possibly being TRBD1 (6 bases). Germline CDR1 reads SGHTA; CDR2 reads FQGNSA. The CDR3 has 15 amino acids. V was clipped by 5 bases and J by 10 bases, with 23 bases between them. The CDR3 coding sequence is TGTGCCAGCAGCGAGTCCTTTATGAGGGGGTTTGACTACACCTTC. Amino acid sequence: CASSESFMRGFDYTF.